The T cell receptor (beta chain) under discussion was sequenced for a study of T cell changes during pregnancy in multiple sclerosis. CDR3 length: 13 amino acids. CDR1 SGHDT and CDR2 YYEEEE come from the germline V gene. Trimming pared 2 bases from V and 8 bases from J, leaving 13 bases between. Repertoires were generated with immunoSEQ multiplex PCR, while TCRdb's copy carries only in-frame clones and drops some. The data show under 90,000 clones, just under 95% seen once. This receptor was taken from a female donor in good health, enrolled as a control in a pregnancy study. The chain is built from TRBV5-6 and TRBJ1-2; D is perhaps TRBD1 (6 bases). The source material was peripheral blood, sampled after pregnancy. The CDR3 sequence is CASSLDRTEGYTF. The CDR3 nucleotides are TGTGCCAGCAGCTTAGACAGGACCGAAGGCTACACCTTC. Together with reference TRBV5-6 and TRBJ1-2, the CDR3 gives the full variable domain: DAGVTQSPTHLIKTRGQQVTLRCSPKSGHDTVSWYQQALGQGPQFIFQYYEEEERQRGNFPDRFSGHQFPNYSSELNVNALLLGDSALYLCASSLDRTEGYTFGSGTRLTVV.